This TCR beta chain was retrieved from a study of T cell responses to AZD1222 COVID-19 vaccine (dated by TCRdb to the early 2020s). Turning to the overall study: AZD1222 recipients given second doses at about 4 weeks or at about 12 weeks were pooled, since spike-specific TCR depth and breadth were not found to differ between the two schedules. TCR sequencing was performed for 233 trial participants, of whom 200 to 220 were given two doses of AZD1222 and some 25 were given two doses of MenACWY control vaccine. Trial participants were enrolled into age subgroups of 18-55, 56-69 and 70-plus years, which contained approximately 150, 30 and 60 TCR-sequenced participants, respectively. What the research found in general, with its limitations: Spike-specific TCR breadth and depth rose significantly after two AZD1222 doses compared with day 0 and with MenACWY recipients. Conclusions about previously exposed vaccinees are limited, since just 5 to 7 AZD1222 recipients were seropositive for SARS-CoV-2 at baseline. The 56-69-year group was small, and its depth increase did not reach significance, likely because of low power. Participants were mostly white British and included more females than males, and it was suggested by the authors that clonal diversity may have been underestimated. CD4 TCRs associated with the vaccine covered the entire spike protein, and the dominant responses were in regions 160-218 and 743-854. Epitopes outside the regions mutated in the B.1.351 and B.1.1.7 variants were reportedly recognized by nearly half of the unique spike-specific TCRs. Because no day 14 peak-response samples were available, repertoires were characterized only after the peak T cell response.

The CDR3 regions of human TCRbeta chains were analyzed by immunosequencing. Processing in the source paper ran as follows. Repertoire TCRs were checked for matches against a reference library of SARS-CoV-2-specific TCRs that had been generated using the MIRA antigen-specificity platform. Breadth was defined as the fraction of unique TCRs that were SARS-CoV-2-associated. Depth was defined as the fraction of total T cells that were SARS-CoV-2-associated. Using the MIRA data, every spike-specific TCR was mapped to the spike region that the TCR reacted to and assigned to either a CD4 or a CD8 class. Log10-transformed breadth and depth values were compared by one-way ANOVA with Sidak's multiple comparisons tests. Held by TCRdb, this immuneACCESS table contains in-frame sequences only and omits some clones. Under half of the omission traces to an unresolved V gene where checked; the cause of the rest is unknown. That table is the source of V, J and clone size, and D and trimming were worked out from the DNA. The table for this sample lists tens of thousands of clones; approximately 86% of them were counted only once. Around 15% of the sample belongs to the ten largest clones.

The intended sense of this specimen's time point label: baseline before first vaccination. Samples from vaccinated people were obtained from the UK trials COV001 and COV002, which included a single-blind randomized controlled phase 2/3 trial of AZD1222 (ChAdOx1 nCoV-19) in healthy adults. For TCRbeta chain sequencing, PBMC samples were collected from trial participants at day 0 and at day 28 after the second dose. The germline V gene (reference sequence) yields LNHDA for CDR1 and SQIVND for CDR2. V ends up 3 bases short and J 1 base short, with an unmatched junction base count of 10. The CDR3 numbers 18 residues from cysteine through phenylalanine. The only DNA kept is the CDR3, 54 bases in frame from the first base. Comments on this clone: Its antigen is still unknown. No much larger clone is present one base from it, and per-base qualities are unavailable.

The receptor comes from an adult in good health. The chain joins TRBV19 to TRBJ2-7, with TRBD1 identical over 12 junction bases. Sequences were derived from peripheral blood, sampled on day 0 of AZD1222 vaccination. The CDR3 in this case is CASSMHPGQGAVSYEQYF. The base sequence is TGTGCCAGTAGTATGCACCCGGGACAGGGGGCAGTTTCCTACGAGCAGTACTTC.